Below, 20 T cell receptor beta chains from the same sample are listed, as sequenced in a study of neurological immune-mediated disorders. TCRdb analysed the 5' RACE reads with MiXCR anew, one entry per CDR3 protein. The data contain roughly 70,000 distinct CDR3 sequences, approximately 5% of them singletons. Sequences were obtained from PBMCs. These receptors came from a woman between 65 and 79 years old with multiple sclerosis.

This clonotype was recorded a few times. No DNA is shown, since the ends of the CDR3 on it are uncertain; the CDR3 is the one TCRdb lists. V and J are TRBV21-1 and TRBJ2-7; whether TRBD2, the table's D call, matches the DNA was not checked. TRBV21-1 is assigned pseudogene status. From its first to its last residue, the CDR3 has 19 amino acids. The CDR3 spells CASSKVGVGAGGSSYEQYF.

The V and J genes are TRBV6-6 and TRBJ1-6; D is ambiguous. Between the trimmed V and J ends, which lost 2 bases and 5 bases, there was a span of 4 bases. This CDR3 has 13 residues. From germline, CDR1 is MNHNY and CDR2 SVGAGI (reference sequence). CDR3 residues: CASSYGDNSPLHF. The CDR3 DNA reads as TGTGCCAGCAGTTACGGAGATAATTCACCCCTCCACTTT.

In its sample, this clonotype was seen a few times. This chain connects TRBV7-2 to TRBJ2-1, with 8 nucleotides matching TRBD2. V dropped 1 base and J dropped 7; count of bases not matched to a gene: 9. This CDR3 region has 16 residues. CDR1 is SGHTA and CDR2 is FQGNSA in the germline V gene. CDR3 protein: CASSLVSGGRSNEQFF. CDR3 coding DNA: TGTGCCAGCAGCTTAGTGAGTGGCGGGAGGTCAAATGAGCAGTTCTTC. Together with reference TRBV7-2 and TRBJ2-1, the CDR3 gives the full variable domain: GAGVSQSPSNKVTEKGKDVELRCDPISGHTALYWYRQSLGQGLEFLIYFQGNSAPDKSGLPSDRFSAERTGGSVSTLTIQRTQQEDSAVYLCASSLVSGGRSNEQFFGPGTRLTVL.

The genes are TRBV20-1 and TRBJ2-5, with TRBD2 matching 15 bases. Germline V lookup: CDR1 DFQATT, CDR2 SNEGSKA (reference sequence). Trimming took 3 bases from V and 5 from J; bases not matched to a gene: 4. The CDR3 is 15 amino acids. The CDR3 region has the DNA TGCAGTGCTAGGGGACTAGCGGGGGGTGAGGAGACCCAGTACTTC. Protein product: CSARGLAGGEETQYF.

This clonotype was seen many times. The J gene is TRBJ1-2, the V gene TRBV20-1, with TRBD1 identical over 8 bases. J gave up 6 bases and V 3 bases, and 15 bases lay outside the gene matches. Germline CDR1 is DFQATT and CDR2 is SNEGSKA (reference sequence). The CDR3 spans 16 residues. The CDR3 is CSASGKSGRGHDGYTF. The CDR3 bases are TGCAGTGCTAGTGGAAAGTCGGGCAGGGGGCATGATGGCTACACCTTC.

The rearrangement joins TRBV7-6 to TRBJ2-3; TRBD2 matches 10 bases. CDR3 length: 13 amino acids. With 1 base clipped from V and 10 bases from J, the junction kept 2 bases outside the gene matches. CDR1 is SGHVS and CDR2 is FNYEAQ in the germline V gene. The CDR3 here is CASSLESGRAQYF. In nucleotides, the CDR3 is TGTGCCAGCAGCTTAGAAAGCGGGAGGGCGCAGTATTTT.

This clonotype was observed at least ten times. The chain employs TRBV4-1 and TRBJ2-2; 7 positions match TRBD2. J lost 2 bases, V lost 4 bases, and 7 bases had no gene match. Looked up from germline, CDR1 is MGHRA and CDR2 is YSYEKL. The CDR3 loop spans 16 amino acids. The CDR3 DNA is TGCGCCAGCAGCCGACCGAGCGGGGATAACACCGGGGAGCTGTTTTTT. The encoded protein is CASSRPSGDNTGELFF.

The sample holds many counts of this clonotype. This chain connects TRBV27 to TRBJ2-6; the D call may be TRBD1 or TRBD2 (5 bases each). V lost 2 bases and J 1 base, leaving 12 bases between the germline ends. Germline V gene sequence: CDR1 MNHEY, CDR2 SMNVEV (reference sequence). CDR3 size: 17 residues. CDR3 DNA sequence: TGTGCCAGCAGTTTAGGGGCGGGTTGGTCTGGGGCCAACGTCCTGACTTTC. Its translation: CASSLGAGWSGANVLTF.

The rearrangement links TRBV4-1 to TRBJ2-1; D tentatively reads TRBD1 or TRBD2 (6 bases each). The V gene lost 5 bases and the J gene lost 6 bases, with 17 bases spanning the gap. The CDR3 covers 15 residues. Germline V gene lookup returns CDR1 MGHRA and CDR2 YSYEKL. The CDR3 nucleotides read TGCGCCAGCAGCAGGGGGGTAGCGGAGACCAATGAGCAGTTCTTC. Its translation is CASSRGVAETNEQFF.

There are many counts of this clonotype. The rearrangement links TRBV20-1 to TRBJ2-5; 8 nucleotides align to TRBD2. The germline CDR1 and CDR2 sequences are DFQATT and SNEGSKA (reference sequence). The CDR3 has 15 residues. Unmatched junction bases numbered 4, after V lost 0 bases and J lost 1 base. CDR3 residues: CSARDLREAQETQYF. The DNA of the CDR3 is TGCAGTGCTAGAGATTTGCGGGAGGCCCAAGAGACCCAGTACTTC.

This clonotype occurred many times. This rearrangement joins TRBV3-1 to TRBJ2-7; 12 bases align to TRBD2. This CDR3 comprises 15 residues. Losses at the gene ends were 1 base for V and 6 bases for J; bases not matched to a gene: 4. Germline loops: CDR1 LGHDT, CDR2 YNNKEL (reference sequence). The CDR3 spells CASSQALAGGGEQYF. The CDR3 bases are TGTGCCAGCAGCCAAGCGCTAGCGGGAGGGGGCGAGCAGTACTTC.

At least ten counts were recorded for this clonotype. The genes are TRBV5-1 and TRBJ1-4; D is unclear. V lost 4 bases and J lost 7, with 17 bases in between. CDR3 length: 15 amino acids. Germline CDR1 SGHRS, CDR2 YFSETQ. The CDR3 is CASSPKDLSGEKLFF. In DNA form, the CDR3 reads TGCGCCAGCAGCCCCAAAGACTTATCGGGTGAAAAACTGTTTTTT.

At least ten counts were recorded for this clonotype. The rearrangement joins TRBV18 to TRBJ2-2; D ambiguous. The CDR3 runs to 13 residues. The V end was cut by 0 bases, the J end by 4 bases, with 3 bases between. Germline-derived CDR1 and CDR2 are KGHSH and LQKENI. The CDR3 loop reads CASSPPPTGELFF. The CDR3 DNA reads as TGTGCCAGCTCACCACCGCCCACCGGGGAGCTGTTTTTT.

The V call is TRBV5-6, the J call TRBJ2-7; 8 bases align to TRBD2. Trimming at V came to 0 bases and at J to 6 bases, leaving 5 bases not matched to a gene. From germline, CDR1 is SGHDT and CDR2 YYEEEE. The CDR3 is 14 residues long. In nucleotides, the CDR3 is TGTGCCAGCAGCTTGGTGGGACTAGACAGCGAGCAGTACTTC. Translating gives CASSLVGLDSEQYF.

This clonotype came up many times. The chain links TRBV7-9 to TRBJ1-1, with unresolved D. The germline CDR1 and CDR2 sequences are SEHNR and FQNEAQ (reference sequence). The V end lost 3 bases, the J end lost 3 bases, and 11 bases lay between the germline ends. This CDR3 contains 14 residues. Here the CDR3 DNA reads TGTGCCAGCAGCTTGGGTGGAACGGACACTGAAGCTTTCTTT. Protein sequence: CASSLGGTDTEAFF.

This clonotype was found many times. The chain couples TRBV6-2 or TRBV6-3 to TRBJ1-1; the D gene is possibly TRBD1 (6 bases). V was clipped by 6 bases and J by 1 base, with 15 bases between them. From germline, CDR1 is MNHEY and CDR2 SVGEGT. The CDR3 covers 15 residues. The DNA for the CDR3 is TGTGCCAGCAGGTTGGACAGAGCAGCGAACACTGAAGCTTTCTTT. This translates into CASRLDRAANTEAFF.

This clonotype was observed many times. The DNA of the CDR3 is TGTGCCAGCAGCTTGGGGGCAGGGTCCGTAAACTATGGCTACACCTTC. It translates to CASSLGAGSVNYGYTF. V is TRBV5-5 and J is TRBJ1-2; D perhaps matches TRBD1 (5 bases). Germline CDR1 is SGHKS and CDR2 is YYEKEE (reference sequence). The CDR3 has 16 residues. Trimming removed 0 bases from V and 2 bases from J, with 14 bases in between. Filled out from reference TRBV5-5 and TRBJ1-2, the complete variable domain reads DAGVTQSPTHLIKTRGQQVTLRCSPISGHKSVSWYQQVLGQGPQFIFQYYEKEERGRGNFPDRFSARQFPNYSSELNVNALLLGDSALYLCASSLGAGSVNYGYTFGSGTRLTVV.

This clonotype occurred many times. This sequence joins TRBV4-1 and TRBJ1-5, with a possible D match to TRBD1 (6 bases). V dropped 2 bases and J dropped 12 bases, with 14 bases sitting between them. This CDR3 spans 13 amino acids. Germline V gene data show CDR1 as MGHRA and CDR2 as YSYEKL. The CDR3 is CASSQPGGSLQHF. Here the CDR3 DNA reads TGCGCCAGCAGCCAACCGGGGGGCAGCCTCCAGCATTTT.

The V and J genes are TRBV20-1 and TRBJ1-1; 9 bases match TRBD1. Per the germline V gene, CDR1 is DFQATT and CDR2 is SNEGSKA (reference sequence). This CDR3 region has 15 residues. V was pared by 6 bases and J by 1 base, with 9 bases of the junction left unmatched. CDR3 residues: CSALDGTGRNTEAFF. CDR3 coding DNA: TGCAGTGCGCTGGACGGGACAGGGAGGAACACTGAAGCTTTCTTT.

The rearrangement links TRBV7-2 to TRBJ1-2, with unresolved D. CDR3 length: 16 amino acids. Germline lookup yields CDR1 SGHTA and CDR2 FQGNSA. Trimming shortened V by 5 bases and J by 2 bases, and 18 bases separated the two germline ends. Here the CDR3 reads CASSQTRTGMNYGYTF. The CDR3 region has the DNA TGTGCCAGCAGCCAAACCAGAACCGGGATGAACTATGGCTACACCTTC.